This TCR beta chain was observed in a study of cytomegalovirus exposure and HLA in healthy donors. Study at large: Most genotyped donors, 81% of around 370, had Caucasian-associated genetic ancestry. Findings and caveats of the study: Specific recognition of CMV antigens was confirmed in vitro for a few chains (all CMV-associated). Reportedly, a later analysis found an Asian-associated ancestry cluster had fewer N-insertions than the roughly 700-donor mean. A list of about 180 TCR beta chains associated with cytomegalovirus was given.

Germline V gene data show CDR1 as WSHSY and CDR2 as SAAADI. This CDR3 has 15 amino acids. This clone was seen once. The antigen is not known. The PCR employed 60 Vbeta primers together with 13 Jbeta primers. The repertoire was sequenced with immunoSEQ multiplex PCR; TCRdb's copy has only in-frame clones and lacks some. The table lists 100,000 to 150,000 clones, 83% of them singletons, with roughly 3.7% in the top ten. The chain carries TRBV10-2 and TRBJ2-5, with 16 nucleotides matching TRBD2. The J call may be faulty, since TRBJ2-7 better matches the DNA end. This clonotype was obtained from a woman between 35 and 50 years old in good health and CMV-seropositive. The sequenced material came from PBMCs. In DNA form, the CDR3 reads TGCGCCAGCGGCGGGACTAGCGGGAGGGATTACGAGCAGTACTTC. Amino acid sequence: CASGGTSGRDYEQYF.